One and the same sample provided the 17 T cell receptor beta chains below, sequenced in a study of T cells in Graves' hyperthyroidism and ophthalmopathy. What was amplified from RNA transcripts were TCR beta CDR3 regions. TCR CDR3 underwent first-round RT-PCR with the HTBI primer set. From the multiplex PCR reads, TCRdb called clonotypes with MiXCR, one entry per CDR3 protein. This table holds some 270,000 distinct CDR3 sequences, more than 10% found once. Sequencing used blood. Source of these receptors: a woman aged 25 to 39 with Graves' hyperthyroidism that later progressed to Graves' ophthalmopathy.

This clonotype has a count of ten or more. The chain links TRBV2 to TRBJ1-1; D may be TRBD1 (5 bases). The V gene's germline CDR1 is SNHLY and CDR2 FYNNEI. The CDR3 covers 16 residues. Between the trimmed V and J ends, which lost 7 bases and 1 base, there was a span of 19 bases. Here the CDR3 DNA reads TGTGCCAGCACCTACGACACGGGGGGTCCGAACACTGAAGCTTTCTTT. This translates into CASTYDTGGPNTEAFF.

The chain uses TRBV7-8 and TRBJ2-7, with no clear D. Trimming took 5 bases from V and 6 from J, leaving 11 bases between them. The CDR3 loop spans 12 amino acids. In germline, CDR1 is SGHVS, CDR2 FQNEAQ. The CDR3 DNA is TGTGCCAGCAGCCTCAAGGGCCCCGAGCAGTACTTC. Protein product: CASSLKGPEQYF.

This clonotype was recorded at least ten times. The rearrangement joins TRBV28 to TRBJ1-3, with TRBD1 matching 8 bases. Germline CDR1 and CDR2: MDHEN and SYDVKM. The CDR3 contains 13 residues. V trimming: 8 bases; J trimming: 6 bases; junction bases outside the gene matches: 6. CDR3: CASGAGGENTIYF. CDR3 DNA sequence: TGTGCCAGCGGGGCAGGGGGCGAAAACACCATATATTTT.

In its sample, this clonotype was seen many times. CDR3: CASSYAGQGGGYTF. CDR3 in DNA: TGTGCCAGCAGTTACGCCGGACAGGGCGGTGGCTACACCTTC. The chain couples TRBV6-6 to TRBJ1-2; 8 nucleotides match TRBD1. This CDR3 contains 14 residues. V shed 2 bases and J 7 bases; nucleotides not matched to a gene: 6. CDR1 is MNHNY, CDR2 SVGAGI, per germline (reference sequence).

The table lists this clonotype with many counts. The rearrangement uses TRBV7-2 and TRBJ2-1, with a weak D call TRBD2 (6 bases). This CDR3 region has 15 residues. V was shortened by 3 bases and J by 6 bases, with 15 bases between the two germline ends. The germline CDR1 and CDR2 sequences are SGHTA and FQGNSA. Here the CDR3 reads CASSFGGIGGNEQFF. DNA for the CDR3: TGTGCCAGCAGCTTCGGAGGGATCGGGGGCAATGAGCAGTTCTTC.

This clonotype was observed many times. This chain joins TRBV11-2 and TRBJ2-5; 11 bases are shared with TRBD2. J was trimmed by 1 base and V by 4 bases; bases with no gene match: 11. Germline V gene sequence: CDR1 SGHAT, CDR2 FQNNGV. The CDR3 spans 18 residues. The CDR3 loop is CASSSLRGLAGGQETQYF. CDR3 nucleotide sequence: TGTGCCAGCAGCTCACTCAGGGGTCTAGCGGGAGGCCAAGAGACCCAGTACTTC.

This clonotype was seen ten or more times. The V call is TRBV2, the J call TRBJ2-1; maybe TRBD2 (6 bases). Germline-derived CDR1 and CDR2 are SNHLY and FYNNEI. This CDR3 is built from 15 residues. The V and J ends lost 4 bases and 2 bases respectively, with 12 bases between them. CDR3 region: CASSVGTFTYNEQFF. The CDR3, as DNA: TGTGCCAGCAGTGTCGGGACTTTTACCTACAATGAGCAGTTCTTC.

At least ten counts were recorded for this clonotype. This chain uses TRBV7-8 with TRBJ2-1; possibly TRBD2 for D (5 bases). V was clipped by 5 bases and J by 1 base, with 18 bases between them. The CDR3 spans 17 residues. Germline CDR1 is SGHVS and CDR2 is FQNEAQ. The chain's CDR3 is CASSPRRPGKSYNEQFF. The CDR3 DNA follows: TGTGCCAGCAGCCCCCGTCGACCGGGGAAGTCCTACAATGAGCAGTTCTTC.

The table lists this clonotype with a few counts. The CDR3 nucleotides read TGCGCCAGCAGCCAAGAGAGGGGACAGGGCACTGAAGCTTTCTTT. This sequence encodes CASSQERGQGTEAFF. The chain uses TRBV4-1 and TRBJ1-1; TRBD1 matches 9 bases. The CDR3 runs to 15 residues. Unmatched junction bases numbered 3, after V lost 0 bases and J lost 4 bases. CDR1 MGHRA and CDR2 YSYEKL come from the germline V gene.

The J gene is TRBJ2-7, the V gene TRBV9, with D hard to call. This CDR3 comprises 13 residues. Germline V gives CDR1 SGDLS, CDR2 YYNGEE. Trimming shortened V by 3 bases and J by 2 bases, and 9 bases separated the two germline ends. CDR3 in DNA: TGTGCCAGCAGCGCCCCCTCCACCTACGAGCAGTACTTC. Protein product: CASSAPSTYEQYF.

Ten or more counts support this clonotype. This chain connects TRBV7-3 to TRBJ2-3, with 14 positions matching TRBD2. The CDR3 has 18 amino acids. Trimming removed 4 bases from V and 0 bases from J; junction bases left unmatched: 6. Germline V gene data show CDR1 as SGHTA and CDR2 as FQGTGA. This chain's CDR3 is CASSSTGLAGGSTDTQYF. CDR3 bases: TGTGCCAGCAGCTCAACTGGACTAGCGGGAGGAAGCACAGATACGCAGTATTTT. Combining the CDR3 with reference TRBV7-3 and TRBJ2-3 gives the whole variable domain GAGVSQTPSNKVTEKGKYVELRCDPISGHTALYWYRQSLGQGPEFLIYFQGTGAADDSGLPNDRFFAVRPEGSVSTLKIQRTERGDSAVYLCASSSTGLAGGSTDTQYFGPGTRLTVL.

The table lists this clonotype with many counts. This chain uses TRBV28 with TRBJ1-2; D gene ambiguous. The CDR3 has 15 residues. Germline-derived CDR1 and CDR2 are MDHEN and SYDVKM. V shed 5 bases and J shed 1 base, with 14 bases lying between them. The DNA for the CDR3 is TGTGCCAGCAGTACCGCAGCGCGGATTAACTATGGCTACACCTTC. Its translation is CASSTAARINYGYTF.

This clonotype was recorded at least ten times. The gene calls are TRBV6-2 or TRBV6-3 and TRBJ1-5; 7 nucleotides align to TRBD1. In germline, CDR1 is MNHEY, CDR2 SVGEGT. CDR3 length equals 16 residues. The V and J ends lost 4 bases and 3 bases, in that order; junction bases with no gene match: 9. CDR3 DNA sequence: TGTGCCAGCAGTTCAAAGGGGGCTGGCTACAATCAGCCCCAGCATTTT. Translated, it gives CASSSKGAGYNQPQHF.

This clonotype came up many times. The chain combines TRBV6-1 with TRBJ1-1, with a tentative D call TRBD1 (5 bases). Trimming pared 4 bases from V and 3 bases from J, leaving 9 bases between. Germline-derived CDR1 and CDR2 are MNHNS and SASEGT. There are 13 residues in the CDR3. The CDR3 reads CASSGRVYTEAFF. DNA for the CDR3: TGTGCCAGCAGTGGCAGGGTTTACACTGAAGCTTTCTTT.

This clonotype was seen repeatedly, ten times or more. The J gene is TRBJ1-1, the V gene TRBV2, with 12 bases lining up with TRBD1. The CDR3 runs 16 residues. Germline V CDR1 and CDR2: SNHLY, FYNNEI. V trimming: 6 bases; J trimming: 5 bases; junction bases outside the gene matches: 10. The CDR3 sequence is CASRDLPGQGATEAFF. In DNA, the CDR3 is TGTGCCAGCAGGGATCTTCCGGGACAGGGGGCGACTGAAGCTTTCTTT. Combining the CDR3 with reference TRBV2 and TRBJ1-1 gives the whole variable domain EPEVTQTPSHQVTQMGQEVILRCVPISNHLYFYWYRQILGQKVEFLVSFYNNEISEKSEIFDDQFSVERPDGSNFTLKIRSTKLEDSAMYFCASRDLPGQGATEAFFGQGTRLTVV.

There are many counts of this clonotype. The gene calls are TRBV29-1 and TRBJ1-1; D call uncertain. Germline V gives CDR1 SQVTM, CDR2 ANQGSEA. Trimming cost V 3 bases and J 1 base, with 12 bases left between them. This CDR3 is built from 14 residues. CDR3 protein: CSVDPWQENTEAFF. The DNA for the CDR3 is TGCAGCGTTGACCCCTGGCAGGAGAACACTGAAGCTTTCTTT.

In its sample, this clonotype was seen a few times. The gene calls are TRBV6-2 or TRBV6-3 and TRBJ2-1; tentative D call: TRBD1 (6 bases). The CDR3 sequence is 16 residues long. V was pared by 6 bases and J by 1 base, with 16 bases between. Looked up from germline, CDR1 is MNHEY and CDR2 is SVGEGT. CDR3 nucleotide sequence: TGTGCCAGCAGAGGAGCGGACAGTGGGTCCTACAATGAGCAGTTCTTC. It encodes CASRGADSGSYNEQFF.